This T cell receptor beta chain was documented in a study of beta chain features in type 1 diabetes. Study at large: No patient-donor differences in age, gender, total cells or subset yield.

Every bit of the isolated RNA underwent reverse transcription, so sequencing read expressed TCRB transcripts. Generated by immunoSEQ multiplex PCR, the TCRdb table keeps only in-frame clones and is missing some. The repertoire consists of 150,000 to 190,000 clones, with under 9.5% occurring once and the leading ten covering about 0.6%. This CDR3 comprises 13 residues. CDR1 and CDR2 from the germline V gene are KGHSH and LQKENI. Trimming left V 3 bases short and J 6 bases short, with 8 bases between. Sequencing used central memory CD4+ T cells from blood. This chain connects TRBV18 to TRBJ2-2, with D maybe TRBD1 (5 bases). The sequence derives from a man aged 18 to 35 in good health. The chain's CDR3 is CASSPRASGELFF. As DNA, the CDR3 is TGTGCCAGCTCACCCAGGGCTTCCGGGGAGCTGTTTTTT.